This T cell receptor (delta chain) is drawn from a study of Vδ1+ human thymocytes (dated by TCRdb to between 2018 and 2020). In terms of the full investigation: As a data resource, the study described the mRNA-level TRG and TRD CDR3 repertoires of highly purified Vdelta1+ thymocytes obtained from young children. Earlier work had validated the multiplex-based CDR3 amplicon strategy against 5'RACE-based methods for generating CDR3 amplicons.

Thymic samples were depleted of alphabeta T cells, then CD3+ TCRVdelta1+ TCRVdelta2- thymocytes were FACS-sorted. The purity of the sorted Vdelta1+ thymocytes fell between roughly 97% and 99.6%. Thymic specimens were obtained from 8 paediatric patients, aged from 5 days to 15 months, who were undergoing corrective cardiac surgery. After the thymic tissue was dispersed, mononuclear cells were isolated using a Histopaque-1077 density gradient. The staining antibodies were anti-TCRVdelta1 clone TS8.2, anti-TCRVdelta2 clone B6, anti-CD3 clone HIT3a and anti-TCRalphabeta clone IP26. For CDR1 and CDR2, the germline V gene lists TSWWSYY and QGS. Taken from cysteine to phenylalanine, the CDR3 has 11 residues. CDR3 DNA is the only sequence kept; it has 33 bases, read in frame from the first base. Between the V and J ends, shortened by 2 bases and 11 bases respectively, the junction contains 9 bases. Turning to this clone: The specificity of this receptor is unknown. No base-level quality is on record; no much larger clone is a single base apart.

RNA extraction was performed with the RNeasy mini kit, and reverse transcription was done with Superscript III. CDR3 amplicons were produced by multiplex PCR using pooled V-gene forward primers and a constant-region reverse primer with Illumina adaptor overhangs. After gel purification, the amplicons were indexed with Nextera index primers over approximately 8 extra PCR cycles and then purified using AMPure XP beads. The libraries were sequenced on an Illumina MiSeq using paired-end 250 bp reads, dual indexing and an approximately 18% PhiX spike-in. As for how the authors treated the data: FastQC was used to quality check the reads, while ea-utils fastq-join merged the TRG read pairs. Sequences were annotated with IMGT/HighV-QUEST, keeping only productive sequences with unambiguous V-gene assignment; clonotypes were defined by identical CDR3 sequence. For downstream analysis, VDJtools 1.1.1, tcR 2.2.3, Treemap and vegan Shannon diversity in R 3.4.4 were used. Clone calls in TCRdb were regenerated from the public reads with CATT, after which identical DNA sequences shared one row. The V and J calls follow TCRdb's processing rather than the paper's. In all, the sample holds around 76,000 delta-chain clones, and 30% to 40% of those were seen once. Roughly 0.26% of the sample lies in the top ten.

Study-wide conclusions, independent of this receptor: Because no clustering by age or sex was seen, donors were not stratified by age or sex in the analyses. About 20% of thymic TRD sequences were found to be Vdelta2 (and few were Vdelta3) despite high sort purity, in contrast to peripheral blood Vdelta1+ controls. Numerous TRG clonotypes were shared among donors (up to roughly 7x10^3), while TRD repertoires were essentially private (a maximum of roughly 100 shared). Unlike the oligoclonal repertoires in peripheral blood, the thymic TRG and TRD repertoires appeared highly polyclonal, with Gaussian CDR3 length distributions. The use of highly purified populations and single-cell validation was advised by the authors, since misinterpretation of bulk repertoire data could be caused by unexpected Vdelta2 sequences.

The chain is encoded by TRDV1 joined to TRDJ1; no D gene is confidently identified. The sequence was obtained from a boy under two years old who had congenital heart surgery. What was sequenced was Vdelta1+ gamma-delta thymocytes from the thymus. The intended sense of this specimen's cell subset or site label: FACS-sorted CD3+ TCRalphabeta- TCRVdelta1+ TCRVdelta2- thymocytes. The CDR3 region has the sequence CALGEEDWLIF. The sequenced DNA: TGTGCTCTTGGGGAAGAGGATTGGCTCATCTTT.